The 32 T cell receptor beta chains below all came from one sample that was sequenced in a study of cytomegalovirus exposure and HLA in healthy donors. The PCR ran on 60 Vbeta and 13 Jbeta primers. The repertoire was sequenced with immunoSEQ multiplex PCR; TCRdb's copy has only in-frame clones and lacks some. The sample consists of about 210,000 clones, approximately 77% of them appearing once. The sequencing sample was made of PBMCs. All receptors come from a middle-aged man in good health and CMV-seropositive.

The chain uses TRBV7-9 and TRBJ1-1; TRBD1 might be the D (5 bases). Germline V gives CDR1 SEHNR, CDR2 FQNEAQ (reference sequence). This CDR3 contains 13 residues. Trimming cost V 4 bases and J 2 bases, with 8 bases left between them. CDR3 amino acids: CASSSGGNTEAFF. In nucleotides, the CDR3 is TGTGCCAGCAGCTCCGGGGGTAACACTGAAGCTTTCTTT.

The chain carries TRBV13 and TRBJ2-1; 8 positions match TRBD2. Unmatched junction bases numbered 11, after V lost 5 bases and J lost 5 bases. Germline V gene data show CDR1 as PRHDT and CDR2 as FYEKMQ (reference sequence). This CDR3 has 16 residues. The CDR3 region is CASSRRTSGSHNEQFF. In nucleotides, the CDR3 is TGTGCCAGCAGCCGTCGAACTAGCGGTTCCCACAATGAGCAGTTCTTC. Filled out from reference TRBV13 and TRBJ2-1, the complete variable domain reads AAGVIQSPRHLIKEKRETATLKCYPIPRHDTVYWYQQGPGQDPQFLISFYEKMQSDKGSIPDRFSAQQFSDYHSELNMSSLELGDSALYFCASSRRTSGSHNEQFFGPGTRLTVL.

The rearrangement joins TRBV29-1 to TRBJ2-7; D perhaps matches TRBD2 (6 bases). V was cut by 1 base and J by 1 base, with 11 bases left in between. The CDR3 is 14 amino acids. CDR1 and CDR2 (germline): SQVTM, ANQGSEA. CDR3 sequence: CSVEGETSSYEQYF. The DNA for the CDR3 is TGCAGCGTTGAAGGGGAGACTAGTTCCTACGAGCAGTACTTC.

The V and J genes are TRBV28 and TRBJ1-6, with 8 bases identical to TRBD1. V was pared by 7 bases and J by 9 bases, with 8 bases of the junction left unmatched. CDR1 and CDR2 (germline): MDHEN, SYDVKM. CDR3 size: 14 residues. The CDR3 region has the DNA TGTGCCAGCACCCGGACAGGGCTGATTTCACCCCTCCACTTT. It specifies CASTRTGLISPLHF.

This chain connects TRBV9 to TRBJ2-5, with TRBD2 identical over 9 bases. Germline assignment: CDR1 SGDLS and CDR2 YYNGEE. The junction had 3 bases not matched to a gene; V was cut back by 0 bases and J by 0 bases. There are 16 residues in the CDR3. The CDR3 DNA is TGTGCCAGCAGCGTAGGTAGCGGGAGTCACCAAGAGACCCAGTACTTC. Translating it yields CASSVGSGSHQETQYF.

Here the CDR3 reads CASSYKETQYF. The DNA for the CDR3 is TGTGCCAGCAGTTATAAAGAGACCCAGTACTTC. The rearrangement joins TRBV6-5 to TRBJ2-5; D gene unclear. CDR3 length equals 11 residues. Between the trimmed V and J ends, which lost 3 bases and 3 bases, there was a span of 2 bases. Germline V gene data show CDR1 as MNHEY and CDR2 as SVGAGI.

This chain links TRBV10-3 with TRBJ2-5, with D possibly being TRBD2 (6 bases). CDR3 size: 14 residues. Trimming removed 7 bases at V and 3 bases at J, with 15 bases between. CDR1 is ENHRY and CDR2 is SYGVKD in the germline V gene. DNA for the CDR3: TGTGCCATCAAACCGGGGACGGGAGAAGAGACCCAGTACTTC. It encodes CAIKPGTGEETQYF.

This chain uses TRBV29-1 with TRBJ2-1, with 10 positions matching TRBD2. V was pared by 7 bases and J by 7 bases, with 10 bases of the junction left unmatched. Germline V lookup: CDR1 SQVTM, CDR2 ANQGSEA. This CDR3 contains 14 residues. The CDR3 DNA reads TGCAGCGCCCATACTAGCGGGAAAGGGAATGAGCAGTTCTTC. It yields the protein CSAHTSGKGNEQFF.

The chain employs TRBV21-1 and TRBJ1-5; the table's D call, TRBD1, has no DNA check behind it. TRBV21-1 is recorded as a pseudogene. The CDR3 length is 15 residues. CDR3 DNA: TGTGCCAGCAACACCACAGGGGTGAGCAATCAGCCCCAGCATTTT. Protein sequence: CASNTTGVSNQPQHF.

This chain links TRBV27 with TRBJ2-7, with 10 positions matching TRBD1. This CDR3 contains 14 residues. Germline CDR1 reads MNHEY; CDR2 reads SMNVEV (reference sequence). The V and J ends lost 6 bases and 4 bases, in that order; junction bases with no gene match: 6. In DNA, the CDR3 is TGTGCCAGCAGAAGAGGGGGACAGGGGTACGAGCAGTACTTC. Protein sequence: CASRRGGQGYEQYF.

The chain joins TRBV14 to TRBJ2-7; 8 positions match TRBD1. In germline, CDR1 is SGHDN, CDR2 FVKESK. V gave up 3 bases and J gave up 6 bases; unmatched junction bases: 4. The CDR3 has 13 amino acids. The CDR3 is CASSHGQGVEQYF. DNA for the CDR3: TGTGCCAGCAGCCATGGACAGGGCGTCGAGCAGTACTTC.

The chain recombines TRBV2 with TRBJ2-1; 7 bases fit TRBD1. The V and J ends lost 8 bases and 1 base, in that order; junction bases with no gene match: 5. CDR3 length: 14 residues. Germline V CDR1 and CDR2: SNHLY, FYNNEI. The CDR3: CASLKGASYNEQFF. Written as DNA, the CDR3 is TGTGCCAGCCTGAAGGGGGCATCCTACAATGAGCAGTTCTTC.

This chain joins TRBV18 and TRBJ2-3, with 13 bases aligning to TRBD2. With V trimmed by 6 bases and J by 0 bases, 3 bases remained unmatched. Germline CDR1 is KGHSH and CDR2 is LQKENI. The CDR3 runs to 16 residues. As DNA, the CDR3 is TGTGCCAGCTCCGGGACTAGCGGGACTAGCACAGATACGCAGTATTTT. Its translation is CASSGTSGTSTDTQYF.

The chain has TRBV14 and TRBJ1-4; D perhaps matches TRBD1 (5 bases). CDR1 is SGHDN and CDR2 is FVKESK in the germline V gene. V gave up 0 bases and J gave up 1 base, with 6 bases separating them. There are 15 residues in the CDR3. CDR3 DNA sequence: TGTGCCAGCAGCCAAGAGCAGGGAACTAATGAAAAACTGTTTTTT. Translation: CASSQEQGTNEKLFF.

The chain couples TRBV25-1 to TRBJ1-1, with a weak D call TRBD1 (6 bases). The CDR3 is 13 amino acids. The germline V gene has CDR1 MGHDK and CDR2 SYGVNS. Trimming removed 5 bases at V and 5 bases at J, with 12 bases between. The CDR3 loop reads CASSQGGGTEAFF. DNA for the CDR3: TGTGCCAGCAGTCAAGGGGGTGGTACTGAAGCTTTCTTT.

The chain employs TRBV10-3 and TRBJ1-1; the D gene is possibly TRBD1 (5 bases). Germline CDR1 and CDR2: ENHRY and SYGVKD. V lost 9 bases, J lost 2 bases, and 10 bases lay in between. This CDR3 has 12 amino acids. The CDR3 loop reads CAIGGGNTEAFF. CDR3 DNA sequence: TGTGCCATTGGGGGAGGTAACACTGAAGCTTTCTTT.

This chain connects TRBV6-1 to TRBJ2-5; TRBD1 agrees at 9 bases. The CDR3 totals 14 residues. Germline CDR1 MNHNS, CDR2 SASEGT. After removal of 5 bases from V and 5 bases from J, the junction contained 6 bases not matched to a gene. CDR3 DNA sequence: TGTGCCAGCAGTTGGGGACAGGGAACGGAGACCCAGTACTTC. Translation gives CASSWGQGTETQYF.

The rearrangement uses TRBV7-8 and TRBJ1-5; D gene unclear. The CDR3 runs 14 residues. From germline, CDR1 is SGHVS and CDR2 FQNEAQ. Deletions cut 5 bases from V and 6 bases from J, with 14 bases between. CDR3 bases: TGTGCCAGCAGCGAGGGCGGGGTGGGTCAGCCCCAGCATTTT. This codes for CASSEGGVGQPQHF.

The rearrangement links TRBV6-1 to TRBJ1-5, with 7 bases matching TRBD1. This CDR3 spans 12 amino acids. CDR1 and CDR2 (germline): MNHNS, SASEGT. Trimming at V came to 5 bases and at J to 7 bases, leaving 2 bases not matched to a gene. The CDR3 nucleotides read TGTGCCAGCAGTCCCAGGGGGCAGCCCCAGCATTTT. It translates to CASSPRGQPQHF.

The rearrangement links TRBV5-1 to TRBJ2-7; 8 nucleotides align to TRBD1. The CDR3 has 15 amino acids. The germline gives CDR1 SGHRS, CDR2 YFSETQ. V lost 3 bases, J lost 0 bases, and 5 bases stayed unmatched. In DNA, the CDR3 is TGCGCCAGCAGCTGGGACAGGCAAAGCTCCTACGAGCAGTACTTC. Translation gives CASSWDRQSSYEQYF.

V is TRBV6-5 and J is TRBJ1-1; D remains unclear. This CDR3 spans 13 amino acids. Germline lookup yields CDR1 MNHEY and CDR2 SVGAGI. With 5 bases removed from V and 4 bases from J, the gap between germline ends came to 11 bases. The CDR3 DNA reads as TGTGCCAGCAGTGAGGGTCTTGGCACTGAAGCTTTCTTT. Amino acid sequence: CASSEGLGTEAFF.

The chain employs TRBV5-1 and TRBJ1-6; D is unclear. Germline CDR1 and CDR2: SGHRS and YFSETQ. This CDR3 contains 16 residues. The V gene lost 0 bases and the J gene lost 0 bases, with 7 bases spanning the gap. This CDR3 is CASSLGESSYNSPLHF. The CDR3 DNA sequence: TGCGCCAGCAGCTTGGGAGAGAGCTCCTATAATTCACCCCTCCACTTT. The full variable domain, its missing parts supplied by reference TRBV5-1 and TRBJ1-6, is KAGVTQTPRYLIKTRGQQVTLSCSPISGHRSVSWYQQTPGQGLQFLFEYFSETQRNKGNFPGRFSGRQFSNSRSEMNVSTLELGDSALYLCASSLGESSYNSPLHFGNGTRLTVT.

The chain combines TRBV10-1 with TRBJ1-1, with D possibly TRBD1 on 5 matching bases. Germline lookup yields CDR1 WNHNN and CDR2 SYGVQD (reference sequence). There are 13 residues in the CDR3. The V end was cut by 4 bases, the J end by 4 bases, with 10 bases between. This chain's CDR3 is CASSARVGTEAFF. CDR3 DNA sequence: TGCGCCAGCAGTGCCAGGGTGGGCACTGAAGCTTTCTTT.

The genes are TRBV6-1 and TRBJ1-2, with D maybe TRBD1 (5 bases). This CDR3 has 11 amino acids. Trimming removed 6 bases at V and 9 bases at J, with 11 bases between. Germline lookup yields CDR1 MNHNS and CDR2 SASEGT. This chain's CDR3 is CASRRQQSYTF. The CDR3 DNA follows: TGTGCCAGCAGAAGACAGCAGAGCTACACCTTC.

This clone occurred once. The chain is built from TRBV29-1 and TRBJ1-4; perhaps TRBD1 as D (5 bases). Germline V gene lookup returns CDR1 SQVTM and CDR2 ANQGSEA. Trimming removed 5 bases at V and 6 bases at J, with 10 bases between. The CDR3 has 12 amino acids. This chain's CDR3 is CSVRGRDEKLFF. In DNA, the CDR3 is TGCAGCGTTCGGGGGAGAGATGAAAAACTGTTTTTT.

The chain combines TRBV28 with TRBJ2-2; the match to TRBD2 covers 11 bases. J gave up 2 bases and V 6 bases, and 2 bases lay outside the gene matches. The CDR3 is 15 amino acids. Germline V gives CDR1 MDHEN, CDR2 SYDVKM. The DNA for the CDR3 is TGTGCCAGCAGCACTAGCGGGAGAAACACCGGGGAGCTGTTTTTT. Translating gives CASSTSGRNTGELFF.

CDR3 region: CASSPRTGGMAKETQYF. DNA of the CDR3: TGTGCCAGCTCACCCCGAACAGGGGGAATGGCCAAAGAGACCCAGTACTTC. V usage is TRBV18 and J usage is TRBJ2-5; TRBD1 aligns across 8 bases. CDR3 length: 17 amino acids. Per germline, CDR1 KGHSH and CDR2 LQKENI. The V gene end was trimmed by 3 bases and the J gene end by 3 bases; junction bases not matched to a gene: 12.

V usage is TRBV5-8 and J usage is TRBJ1-1, with no clear D. V lost 0 bases and J 5 bases, leaving 14 bases between the germline ends. This CDR3 has 15 amino acids. Germline V gene data show CDR1 as SGHTS and CDR2 as YDEGEE. CDR3 loop: CASSLGVGRKTEAFF. DNA of the CDR3: TGTGCCAGCAGCTTGGGCGTTGGGAGAAAGACTGAAGCTTTCTTT.

This chain joins TRBV15 and TRBJ2-1, with TRBD2 as a possible D gene (5 bases). CDR3 length: 15 residues. The V end was cut by 0 bases, the J end by 4 bases, with 10 bases between. In germline, CDR1 is LNHNV, CDR2 YYDKDF (reference sequence). The CDR3 DNA follows: TGTGCCACCAGCAGAGATTTTCGGGATTACAATGAGCAGTTCTTC. It yields the protein CATSRDFRDYNEQFF.

The chain uses TRBV9 and TRBJ1-3; no firm D call. Germline V gene sequence: CDR1 SGDLS, CDR2 YYNGEE. The V end lost 4 bases, the J end lost 0 bases, and 17 bases lay between the germline ends. This CDR3 spans 17 amino acids. The CDR3 nucleotides read TGTGCCAGCAGCCCTCTAGAGGGCCCTGGCTCTGGAAACACCATATATTTT. Encoded protein: CASSPLEGPGSGNTIYF.

For the CDR3, the DNA is TGCGCCAGCAGCTCGGGACAGGACACTTCTGGGGCCAACGTCCTGACTTTC. It translates to CASSSGQDTSGANVLTF. The J gene is TRBJ2-6, the V gene TRBV5-1, with 8 bases fitting TRBD1. This CDR3 has 17 amino acids. Germline CDR1 reads SGHRS; CDR2 reads YFSETQ. After removal of 3 bases from V and 1 base from J, the junction contained 6 bases not matched to a gene.

The rearrangement uses TRBV9 and TRBJ2-5, with TRBD2 identical over 11 bases. After removal of 1 base from V and 5 bases from J, the junction contained 7 bases not matched to a gene. Per the germline V gene, CDR1 is SGDLS and CDR2 is YYNGEE. The CDR3 covers 16 residues. The CDR3 DNA sequence: TGTGCCAGCAGCGTATCCCTAGCGGGGGGTTGGGAGACCCAGTACTTC. The encoded protein is CASSVSLAGGWETQYF. Complete variable domain (other parts from reference TRBV9 and TRBJ2-5): DSGVTQTPKHLITATGQRVTLRCSPRSGDLSVYWYQQSLDQGLQFLIQYYNGEERAKGNILERFSAQQFPDLHSELNLSSLELGDSALYFCASSVSLAGGWETQYFGPGTRLLVL.